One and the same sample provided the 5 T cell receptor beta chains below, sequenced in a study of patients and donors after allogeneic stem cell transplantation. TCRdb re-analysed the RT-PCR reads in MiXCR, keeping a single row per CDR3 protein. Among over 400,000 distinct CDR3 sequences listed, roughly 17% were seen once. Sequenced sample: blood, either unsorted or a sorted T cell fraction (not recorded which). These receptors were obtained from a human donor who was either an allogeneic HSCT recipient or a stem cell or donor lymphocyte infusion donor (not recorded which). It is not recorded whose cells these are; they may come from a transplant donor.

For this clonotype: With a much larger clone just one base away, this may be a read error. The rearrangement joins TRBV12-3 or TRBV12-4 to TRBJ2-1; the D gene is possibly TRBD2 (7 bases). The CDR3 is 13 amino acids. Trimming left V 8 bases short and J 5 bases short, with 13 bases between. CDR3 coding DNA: TGTGCCAGCGGTAGGGGGGGGGACAATGAGCAGTTCTTC. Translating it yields CASGRGGDNEQFF.

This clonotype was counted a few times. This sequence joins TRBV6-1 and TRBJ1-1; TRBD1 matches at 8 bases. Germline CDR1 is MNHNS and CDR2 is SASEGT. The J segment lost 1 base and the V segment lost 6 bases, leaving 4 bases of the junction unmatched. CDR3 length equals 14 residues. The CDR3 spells CASRPQGANTEAFF. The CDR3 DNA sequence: TGTGCCAGCAGACCCCAGGGGGCGAACACTGAAGCTTTCTTT.

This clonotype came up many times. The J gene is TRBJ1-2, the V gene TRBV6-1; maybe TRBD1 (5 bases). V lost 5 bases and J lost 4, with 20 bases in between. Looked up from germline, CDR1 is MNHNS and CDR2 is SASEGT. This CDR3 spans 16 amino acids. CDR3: CASSLRITGGFYGYTF. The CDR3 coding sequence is TGTGCCAGCAGTCTCAGGATTACTGGGGGTTTCTATGGCTACACCTTC.

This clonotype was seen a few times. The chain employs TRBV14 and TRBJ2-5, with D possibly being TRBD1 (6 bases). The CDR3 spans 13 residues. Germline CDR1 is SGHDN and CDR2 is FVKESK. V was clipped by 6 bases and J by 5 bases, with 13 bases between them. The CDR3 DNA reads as TGTGCCAGCAGGACCACAGGGACGGAGACCCAGTACTTC. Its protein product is CASRTTGTETQYF.

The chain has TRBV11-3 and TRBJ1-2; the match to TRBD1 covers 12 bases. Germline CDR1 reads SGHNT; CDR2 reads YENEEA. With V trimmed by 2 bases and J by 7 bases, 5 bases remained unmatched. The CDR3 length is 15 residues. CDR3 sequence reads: CASSLQGQGAGGYTF. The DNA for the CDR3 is TGTGCCAGCAGCTTACAGGGACAGGGGGCTGGTGGCTACACCTTC.